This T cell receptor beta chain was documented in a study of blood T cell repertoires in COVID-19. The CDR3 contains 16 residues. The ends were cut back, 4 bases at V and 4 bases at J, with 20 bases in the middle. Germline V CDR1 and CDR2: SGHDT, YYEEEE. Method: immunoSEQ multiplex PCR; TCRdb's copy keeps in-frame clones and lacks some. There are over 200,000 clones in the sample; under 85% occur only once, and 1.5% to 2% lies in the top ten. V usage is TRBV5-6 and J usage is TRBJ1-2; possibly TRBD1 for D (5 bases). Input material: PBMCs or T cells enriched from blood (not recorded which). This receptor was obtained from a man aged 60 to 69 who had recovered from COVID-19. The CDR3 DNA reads TGTGCCAGCAGCACCCCGGGCCGCAGGGTGCTCTATGGCTACACCTTC. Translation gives CASSTPGRRVLYGYTF.